This is a list of T cell receptor beta chains from one sample in a study of cytomegalovirus exposure and HLA in healthy donors. The protocol was immunoSEQ multiplex PCR, while the TCRdb copy is restricted to in-frame clones and leaves out a portion. The profile shows about 140,000 clones, more than 75% of them singletons. The material sequenced was PBMCs. These receptors were taken from a woman aged 18-30 years in good health and CMV-seropositive. CDR3s include the opening cysteine and the closing phenylalanine or tryptophan. Fields, in order: J gene, D gene, V gene, clone size, CDR3 protein, CDR3 DNA. D genes are given only for firm matches. Clone size appears in some rows only: once, few, many, or a class for an expanded clone.

>TRBJ2-2|.|TRBV30|.
CAWAYSGTGELFF
TGTGCCTGGGCTTACAGCGGCACCGGGGAGCTGTTTTTT
>TRBJ2-7|TRBD1|TRBV7-6|once
CASSPRQGIYEQYF
TGTGCCAGCAGCCCAAGACAGGGCATCTACGAGCAGTACTTC
>TRBJ2-1|TRBD1|TRBV4-2|.
CASSQDISGTGSYNEQFF
TGTGCCAGCAGCCAAGATATTTCCGGGACAGGGTCGTACAATGAGCAGTTCTTC
>TRBJ2-7|TRBD2|TRBV18|.
CASSPGTSLRSYEQYF
TGTGCCAGCTCACCCGGGACTAGCTTAAGGTCCTACGAGCAGTACTTC
>TRBJ2-7|.|TRBV6-5|.
CASSRKQGPYEQYF
TGTGCCAGCAGTCGTAAACAGGGTCCCTACGAGCAGTACTTC
>TRBJ2-3|.|TRBV27|.
CASSPQGPTSTDTQYF
TGTGCCAGCAGTCCCCAGGGGCCGACTAGCACAGATACGCAGTATTTT
>TRBJ2-1|.|TRBV5-4|.
CASSAVGLPQFF
TGTGCCAGCAGCGCCGTCGGTTTACCGCAGTTCTTC
>TRBJ2-7|TRBD2|TRBV28|.
CASSFSGTSYEQYF
TGTGCCAGCAGTTTTAGCGGGACATCCTACGAGCAGTACTTC
>TRBJ2-7|.|TRBV6-1|.
CASKVDSSYEQYF
TGTGCCAGCAAGGTCGACAGCTCCTACGAGCAGTACTTC
>TRBJ1-4|TRBD1|TRBV2|.
CASSEPGTGAKKLFF
TGTGCCAGCAGTGAACCCGGGACAGGGGCGAAAAAACTGTTTTTT
>TRBJ1-6|.|TRBV7-2|.
CASSLTGRGNSPLHF
TGTGCCAGCAGCTTAACAGGGCGAGGTAATTCACCCCTCCACTTT
>TRBJ1-1|.|TRBV2|.
CASSGTVNTEAFF
TGTGCCAGCAGTGGGACAGTTAACACTGAAGCTTTCTTT
>TRBJ1-6|TRBD1|TRBV6-1|.
CASSEAGGDNSPLHF
TGTGCCAGCAGTGAGGCAGGGGGCGATAATTCACCCCTCCACTTT
>TRBJ2-7|.|TRBV7-2|once
CASSFNSYEQYF
TGTGCCAGCAGCTTCAATTCCTACGAGCAGTACTTC
>TRBJ2-1|.|TRBV5-6|.
CASSLDSVRSYNEQFF
TGTGCCAGCAGCTTAGATAGCGTCAGGTCCTACAATGAGCAGTTCTTC
>TRBJ1-1|.|TRBV5-6|.
CASSLVGPGGTEAFF
TGTGCCAGCAGCTTGGTGGGCCCAGGTGGAACTGAAGCTTTCTTT
>TRBJ2-7|TRBD1|TRBV23-1|.
CASSQDRAYEQYF
TGCGCCAGCAGTCAGGACAGGGCCTACGAGCAGTACTTC
>TRBJ1-1|TRBD1|TRBV5-1|.
CASSLATGSIMNTEAFF
TGCGCCAGCAGCTTGGCGACAGGGAGTATCATGAACACTGAAGCTTTCTTT
>TRBJ1-2|TRBD1|TRBV25-1|.
CASSVGRQGSGGYTF
TGTGCCAGCAGTGTGGGAAGACAGGGATCCGGGGGCTACACCTTC
>TRBJ2-5|.|TRBV5-4|.
CASSPGGYQETQYF
TGTGCCAGCAGCCCGGGCGGGTACCAAGAGACCCAGTACTTC
>TRBJ2-1|TRBD2|TRBV6-4|.
CASSAKLAGDDEQFF
TGTGCCAGCAGTGCAAAACTAGCGGGAGACGATGAGCAGTTCTTC
>TRBJ1-1|TRBD1|TRBV28|.
CASSVLGQGRNTEAFF
TGTGCCAGCAGTGTGTTGGGACAGGGTAGGAACACTGAAGCTTTCTTT
>TRBJ2-7|TRBD1|TRBV27|.
CASSSQGSYEQYF
TGTGCCAGCAGTTCACAGGGGTCCTACGAGCAGTACTTC
>TRBJ1-1|TRBD1|TRBV27|.
CASSRPLRDRDRKGEAFF
TGTGCCAGCAGTAGACCCCTTAGGGACAGGGACAGGAAGGGTGAAGCTTTCTTT
>TRBJ2-7|.|TRBV29-1|few
CSVGDPGNEQYF
TGCAGCGTTGGCGACCCAGGGAACGAGCAGTACTTC
>TRBJ2-3|TRBD2|TRBV6-1|.
CASSGRAGASTDTQYF
TGTGCCAGCAGTGGCCGAGCGGGGGCTAGCACAGATACGCAGTATTTT
>TRBJ1-5|TRBD1|TRBV6-1|.
CASRDPGQKNQPQHF
TGTGCCAGCAGGGACCCGGGACAGAAAAATCAGCCCCAGCATTTT
>TRBJ2-1|.|TRBV12-5|.
CASGLNPRGYNEQFF
TGTGCTAGTGGTTTGAACCCCCGGGGCTACAATGAGCAGTTCTTC
>TRBJ2-2|.|TRBV4-3|.
CASSQEAEYTGELFF
TGCGCCAGCAGCCAAGAAGCTGAATACACCGGGGAGCTGTTTTTT
>TRBJ2-1|.|TRBV19|.
CASNGVGEQFF
TGTGCCAGTAACGGTGTCGGTGAGCAGTTCTTC
>TRBJ1-6|.|TRBV25-1|.
CASSAGTYNSPLHF
TGTGCCAGCAGTGCAGGGACCTATAATTCACCCCTCCACTTT
>TRBJ2-7|.|TRBV6-6|few
CASSPGWEGGEQYF
TGTGCCAGCAGTCCTGGGTGGGAGGGGGGCGAGCAGTACTTC
>TRBJ1-2|.|TRBV7-9|.
CASSLTFARGNYGYTF
TGTGCCAGCAGCTTAACATTCGCCAGGGGCAACTATGGCTACACCTTC
>TRBJ2-7|TRBD1|TRBV5-1|.
CASSLNGQVYEQHF
TGCGCCAGCAGCTTGAATGGACAGGTCTACGAGCAGCACTTC
>TRBJ1-6|.|TRBV14|.
CASQRAGGNSPLHF
TGTGCCAGCCAGCGGGCAGGCGGTAATTCACCCCTCCACTTT
>TRBJ1-1|.|TRBV11-2|.
CASSLTTTGSTEAFF
TGTGCCAGCAGCTTAACAACGACAGGTTCCACTGAAGCTTTCTTT
>TRBJ2-3|TRBD1|TRBV2|few
CASKRTGVTDTQYF
TGTGCCAGCAAAAGGACAGGGGTGACAGATACGCAGTATTTT
>TRBJ2-5|.|TRBV27|.
CASRHQGPEETQYF
TGTGCCAGCAGGCACCAGGGGCCGGAGGAGACCCAGTACTTC
>TRBJ1-1|.|TRBV25-1|once
CASSAYILGQNTEAFF
TGTGCCAGCAGTGCCTATATCCTCGGTCAGAACACTGAAGCTTTCTTT
>TRBJ2-5|.|TRBV7-2|.
CASSLRSGAETQYF
TGTGCCAGCAGCTTAAGGTCAGGGGCGGAGACCCAGTACTTC
>TRBJ2-3|TRBD2|TRBV6-4|few
CASSDSASGDTDTQYF
TGTGCCAGCAGTGACTCGGCTAGCGGGGACACAGATACGCAGTATTTT
>TRBJ2-7|.|TRBV19|.
CASSMDRSYEQYF
TGTGCCAGTAGTATGGACAGAAGCTACGAGCAGTACTTC
>TRBJ1-6|.|TRBV11-2|.
CASSIVGDEGSPLHF
TGTGCCAGCAGCATCGTCGGGGATGAAGGTTCACCCCTCCACTTT
>TRBJ1-3|TRBD1|TRBV6-5|few
CASSYSGQGSGNTIYF
TGTGCCAGCAGTTACTCGGGACAGGGTTCTGGAAACACCATATATTTT
>TRBJ2-2|.|TRBV25-1|.
CASSVGGLMRTGELFF
TGTGCCAGCAGTGTAGGTGGGCTAATGCGCACCGGGGAGCTGTTTTTT
>TRBJ2-1|TRBD1|TRBV30|.
CAWSARDRLDNEQFF
TGTGCCTGGAGTGCCCGGGACAGGTTAGACAATGAGCAGTTCTTC
>TRBJ2-7|.|TRBV2|.
CASSRQGSEQYF
TGTGCCAGCTCAAGGCAGGGGAGCGAGCAGTACTTC
>TRBJ2-3|TRBD2|TRBV10-2|.
CASSGTSRTDTQYF
TGCGCCAGCAGTGGGACTAGTCGGACAGATACGCAGTATTTT
>TRBJ2-2|.|TRBV6-6|.
CASSYRPTGNTGELFF
TGTGCCAGCAGTTACCGGCCAACAGGGAACACCGGGGAGCTGTTTTTT
>TRBJ1-4|.|TRBV9|.
CASSPTGLQYEKLFF
TGTGCCAGCAGTCCCACAGGGTTACAGTACGAAAAACTGTTTTTT
>TRBJ2-7|.|TRBV7-9|.
CSSTIFPQGLTYEQYF
TGTTCCAGCACCATATTTCCGCAGGGCCTTACCTACGAGCAGTACTTC
>TRBJ2-1|.|TRBV25-1|.
CASSDKGGYNEQFF
TGTGCCAGCAGTGATAAAGGGGGCTACAATGAGCAGTTCTTC
>TRBJ2-1|TRBD2|TRBV10-3|.
CAISESIGGGLYNEQFF
TGTGCCATCAGTGAGTCGATTGGCGGGGGGCTGTACAATGAGCAGTTCTTC
>TRBJ2-3|TRBD1|TRBV5-8|.
CASSSHLGQGTDTQYF
TGTGCCAGCAGCTCCCACCTGGGACAGGGCACAGATACGCAGTATTTT
>TRBJ2-7|.|TRBV7-2|.
CASSLADISYEQYF
TGTGCCAGCAGCTTAGCGGACATCTCCTACGAGCAGTACTTC
>TRBJ1-2|.|TRBV5-4|few
CASSLRTVQGYTF
TGTGCCAGCAGCCTTAGGACAGTGCAAGGCTACACCTTC
>TRBJ2-1|TRBD2|TRBV19|.
CASNSKTSAGHEQFF
TGTGCCAGTAACTCTAAGACTAGCGCCGGACATGAGCAGTTCTTC
>TRBJ1-2|.|TRBV29-1|once
CSANLDSLTIGYTF
TGCAGCGCCAATCTTGACAGCCTAACTATCGGCTACACCTTC
>TRBJ1-3|.|TRBV6-5|.
CARLDTTGNTIYF
TGTGCCAGACTGGACACTACTGGAAACACCATATATTTT